This T cell receptor (beta chain) appears in the sequencing data of a study of CD8 T cells in ankylosing spondylitis. Findings of the study overall: What seemed typical of ankylosing spondylitis blood was a TCR beta motif built from several highly homologous variants.

This clonotype was picked up many times. The antigen is unknown. TCRdb analysed the 5' RACE reads with MiXCR anew, one entry per CDR3 protein. The sample has roughly 250,000 distinct CDR3 sequences, around 7.8% seen once. The V and J ends lost 2 bases and 4 bases respectively, with 10 bases between them. From germline, CDR1 is SGHRS and CDR2 YFSETQ. The CDR3 consists of 14 residues. V is TRBV5-1 and J is TRBJ2-1; D is possibly TRBD1 or TRBD2 (5 bases each). The material sequenced was blood, either unsorted or a sorted T cell fraction (not recorded which). The TCR originated in a male donor with ankylosing spondylitis or in good health (not recorded which). The CDR3 nucleotides read TGCGCCAGCAGCTTAGCCGGGACGTACAATGAGCAGTTCTTC. It specifies CASSLAGTYNEQFF.